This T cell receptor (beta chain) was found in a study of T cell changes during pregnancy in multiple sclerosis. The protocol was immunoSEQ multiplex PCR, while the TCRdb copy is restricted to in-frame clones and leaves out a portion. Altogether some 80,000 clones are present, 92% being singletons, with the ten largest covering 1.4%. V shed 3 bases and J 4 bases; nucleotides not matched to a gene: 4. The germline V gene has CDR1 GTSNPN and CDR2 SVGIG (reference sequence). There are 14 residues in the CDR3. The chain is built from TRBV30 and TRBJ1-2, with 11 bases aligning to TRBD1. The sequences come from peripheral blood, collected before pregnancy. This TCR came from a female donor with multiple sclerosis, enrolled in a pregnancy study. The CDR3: CAWSPGQGAYGYTF. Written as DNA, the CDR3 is TGTGCCTGGAGCCCAGGACAGGGGGCCTATGGCTACACCTTC.